Listed here are 29 T cell receptor beta chains from one sample, sequenced in a study of cytomegalovirus exposure and HLA in healthy donors. Only in-frame clones appear in the TCRdb table, and some are missing; sequencing was by immunoSEQ multiplex PCR. The data contain about 200,000 clones, about 81% of them singletons. The sample comprised PBMCs. The receptors derive from a woman younger than 45 in good health and CMV-seronegative.

This CDR3 is CSVVPGYEAFF. CDR3 DNA sequence: TGCAGCGTTGTTCCGGGGTATGAAGCTTTCTTT. The V and J genes are TRBV29-1 and TRBJ1-1, with no clear D. Per the germline V gene, CDR1 is SQVTM and CDR2 is ANQGSEA. Trimming pared 4 bases from V and 7 bases from J, leaving 10 bases between. This CDR3 spans 11 amino acids.

The V and J genes are TRBV2 and TRBJ1-1, with TRBD1 matching 10 bases. Germline V gene sequence: CDR1 SNHLY, CDR2 FYNNEI. This CDR3 comprises 14 residues. Trimming took 6 bases from V and 2 from J; bases not matched to a gene: 3. The CDR3 region is CASSWTGGNTEAFF. CDR3 DNA sequence: TGTGCCAGCAGCTGGACAGGGGGTAACACTGAAGCTTTCTTT.

The rearrangement joins TRBV5-1 to TRBJ2-3; 7 nucleotides match TRBD1. The V gene's germline CDR1 is SGHRS and CDR2 YFSETQ. The CDR3 is made up of 15 amino acids. V lost 4 bases, J lost 2 bases, and 7 bases stayed unmatched. CDR3 nucleotides: TGCGCCAGCAGCAACAGGGGCCTATTCACAGATACGCAGTATTTT. Amino acid sequence: CASSNRGLFTDTQYF.

This clone appeared a single time. This rearrangement joins TRBV5-1 to TRBJ2-7, with 11 bases aligning to TRBD2. Per the germline V gene, CDR1 is SGHRS and CDR2 is YFSETQ. V was clipped by 0 bases and J by 3 bases; unmatched bases: 5. The CDR3 runs to 16 residues. CDR3 nucleotide sequence: TGCGCCAGCAGCTTGGCTAGCGGGGGGCCTCGCTACGAGCAGTACTTC. This gives the protein CASSLASGGPRYEQYF.

The count of this clone is one. The V gene is TRBV25-1, the J gene TRBJ1-1; D unresolved. V was trimmed by 7 bases and J by 0 bases, leaving 6 bases between them. The germline V gene encodes CDR1 MGHDK and CDR2 SYGVNS. The CDR3 is 12 residues long. The CDR3 spells CASKQLNTEAFF. The CDR3 DNA reads as TGTGCCAGCAAACAGTTGAACACTGAAGCTTTCTTT.

This chain links TRBV30 with TRBJ2-7; 9 nucleotides align to TRBD1. The CDR3 extends over 13 amino acids. Germline V gene sequence: CDR1 GTSNPN, CDR2 SVGIG (reference sequence). The J segment lost 2 bases and the V segment lost 4 bases, leaving 3 bases of the junction unmatched. This chain's CDR3 is CAWIGQGTYEQYF. The CDR3 DNA follows: TGTGCCTGGATTGGACAGGGGACCTACGAGCAGTACTTC.

In this sample, this clone turned up once. The chain has TRBV19 and TRBJ1-4; tentative D call: TRBD1 (6 bases). The CDR3 contains 15 residues. Per germline, CDR1 LNHDA and CDR2 SQIVND (reference sequence). Trimming took off 5 bases at V and 6 bases at J, with 16 bases between the two ends. For the CDR3, the DNA is TGTGCCAGTAGTCCGCGAGGTGGGGGCTATGAAAAACTGTTTTTT. Residues: CASSPRGGGYEKLFF.

The chain has TRBV15 and TRBJ1-1; tentative D call: TRBD1 (5 bases). The CDR3 is 15 residues long. Trimming took off 0 bases at V and 5 bases at J, with 13 bases between the two ends. CDR1 and CDR2 (germline): LNHNV, YYDKDF (reference sequence). CDR3 sequence (DNA): TGTGCCACCAGCAGAGATCTTCAGGGTGGGACTGAAGCTTTCTTT. Its protein is CATSRDLQGGTEAFF.

This chain uses TRBV6-1 with TRBJ1-2, with D possibly matching TRBD1 (6 bases). This CDR3 is 14 amino acids long. V was shortened by 7 bases and J by 4 bases, with 16 bases between the two germline ends. The germline V gene encodes CDR1 MNHNS and CDR2 SASEGT. This chain's CDR3 is CASKPLTGSYGYTF. The CDR3 nucleotides read TGTGCCAGCAAACCATTGACAGGTTCCTATGGCTACACCTTC.

The chain has TRBV7-9 and TRBJ1-6; D ambiguous. Germline V gene lookup returns CDR1 SEHNR and CDR2 FQNEAQ (reference sequence). V was shortened by 1 base and J by 6 bases, with 13 bases between the two germline ends. This CDR3 is built from 16 residues. The CDR3 region has the DNA TGTGCCAGCAGCTTAGTAGGAGTCTTAAGTAATTCACCCCTCCACTTT. Translated, it gives CASSLVGVLSNSPLHF.

The J gene is TRBJ2-1, the V gene TRBV10-3, with TRBD2 as a possible D gene (5 bases). The V and J ends lost 3 bases and 8 bases respectively, with 17 bases between them. Germline values: CDR1 ENHRY, CDR2 SYGVKD. The CDR3 contains 15 residues. CDR3 residues: CAISDPRGLGDEQFF. CDR3 sequence (DNA): TGTGCCATCAGTGATCCCCGAGGCTTGGGAGATGAGCAGTTCTTC.

The rearrangement links TRBV15 to TRBJ2-7; 10 positions match TRBD2. This CDR3 has 20 residues. J lost 6 bases, V lost 5 bases, and 25 bases had no gene match. Germline assignment: CDR1 LNHNV and CDR2 YYDKDF (reference sequence). CDR3 sequence reads: CATSGEREGRTKALISEQYF. The DNA for the CDR3 is TGTGCCACCAGCGGGGAGCGGGAGGGCCGGACAAAGGCCCTAATATCCGAGCAGTACTTC.

The V call is TRBV12-5, the J call TRBJ1-1; no clear D gene. Germline CDR1 and CDR2: LGHNT and FRNRAP. The length of the CDR3 is 14 residues. Trimming took 6 bases from V and 0 from J, leaving 11 bases between them. The CDR3: CASGPRGVNTEAFF. The DNA for the CDR3 is TGTGCTAGTGGCCCTCGCGGCGTGAACACTGAAGCTTTCTTT.

The chain links TRBV6-5 to TRBJ1-2; 7 bases match TRBD1. The V gene end was trimmed by 2 bases and the J gene end by 3 bases; junction bases not matched to a gene: 3. The CDR3 runs 14 residues. From germline, CDR1 is MNHEY and CDR2 SVGAGI. DNA for the CDR3: TGTGCCAGCAGTTACGGGGGACAGCACTATGGCTACACCTTC. Its translation is CASSYGGQHYGYTF.

The chain recombines TRBV15 with TRBJ1-3; D perhaps matches TRBD1 (5 bases). The CDR3 loop spans 15 amino acids. In germline, CDR1 is LNHNV, CDR2 YYDKDF (reference sequence). The V gene lost 5 bases and the J gene lost 0 bases, with 11 bases spanning the gap. CDR3 bases: TGTGCCACCAGCCCCCGACAGTCCTCTGGAAACACCATATATTTT. Amino acids: CATSPRQSSGNTIYF.

The J gene is TRBJ1-2, the V gene TRBV28; D remains unclear. The CDR3 spans 13 residues. CDR1 and CDR2 from the germline V gene are MDHEN and SYDVKM. Trimming removed 6 bases at V and 6 bases at J, with 14 bases between. DNA for the CDR3: TGTGCCAGCAGGGGTCGGGTTTGGGATGGCTACACCTTC. Translation: CASRGRVWDGYTF.

V gene TRBV5-1 combines with J gene TRBJ2-5, with TRBD2 matching 15 bases. The junction had 5 bases not matched to a gene; V was cut back by 4 bases and J by 4 bases. The CDR3 loop spans 16 amino acids. CDR1 and CDR2 (germline): SGHRS, YFSETQ. CDR3 in amino acids: CASSRTSGRVGETQYF. The DNA for the CDR3 is TGCGCCAGCAGCCGGACTAGCGGGAGGGTTGGAGAGACCCAGTACTTC.

This chain joins TRBV7-2 and TRBJ2-1, with 7 bases lining up with TRBD2. Germline lookup yields CDR1 SGHTA and CDR2 FQGNSA. The CDR3 runs to 12 residues. V trimming: 6 bases; J trimming: 10 bases; junction bases outside the gene matches: 6. The CDR3 nucleotides are TGTGCCAGCAGTCCGGGAGCGGGGGAGCAGTTCTTC. This sequence encodes CASSPGAGEQFF.

This rearrangement joins TRBV30 to TRBJ2-2; TRBD1 aligns across 10 bases. The V gene end was trimmed by 3 bases and the J gene end by 7 bases; junction bases not matched to a gene: 8. The germline gives CDR1 GTSNPN, CDR2 SVGIG (reference sequence). The length of the CDR3 is 15 residues. The CDR3 reads CAWSTGTGVYGELFF. For the CDR3, the DNA is TGTGCCTGGAGCACCGGGACAGGGGTGTACGGGGAGCTGTTTTTT.

V usage is TRBV6-1 and J usage is TRBJ2-1, with TRBD1 matching over 8 bases. V shed 7 bases, J shed 5 bases, and the junction held 10 bases outside the gene matches. The CDR3 covers 15 residues. The germline gives CDR1 MNHNS, CDR2 SASEGT. The CDR3: CASTSGGYQDNEQFF. The CDR3 DNA follows: TGTGCCAGCACGTCAGGGGGCTATCAGGACAATGAGCAGTTCTTC.

The rearrangement uses TRBV6-1 and TRBJ1-5; D not resolved. The CDR3 length is 16 residues. Germline CDR1 is MNHNS and CDR2 is SASEGT. V was pared by 3 bases and J by 0 bases, with 12 bases between. CDR3 DNA sequence: TGTGCCAGCAGTGAGGCACTAGGTTATAGCAATCAGCCCCAGCATTTT. Residues: CASSEALGYSNQPQHF.

The V and J genes are TRBV4-1 and TRBJ1-3; D ambiguous. The V gene's germline CDR1 is MGHRA and CDR2 YSYEKL. The V end lost 5 bases, the J end lost 2 bases, and 13 bases lay between the germline ends. The CDR3 is 15 amino acids. CDR3 in DNA: TGCGCCAGCAGCTTACTGTTGCCACCTGGAAACACCATATATTTT. This encodes CASSLLLPPGNTIYF.

The gene calls are TRBV5-1 and TRBJ2-1, with TRBD2 matching 9 bases. V shed 4 bases, J shed 11 bases, and the junction held 13 bases outside the gene matches. The CDR3 covers 15 residues. Germline CDR1 SGHRS, CDR2 YFSETQ. DNA of the CDR3: TGCGCCAGCAGCGTAGTAGCGGGGGACACAGAGAAGCAGTTCTTC. The encoded protein is CASSVVAGDTEKQFF.

The chain has TRBV11-2 and TRBJ1-6; 9 bases agree with TRBD1. Looked up from germline, CDR1 is SGHAT and CDR2 is FQNNGV. J was trimmed by 9 bases and V by 5 bases; bases with no gene match: 14. The CDR3 runs to 17 residues. The CDR3 protein is CASSLTGGAVSGSPLHF. The CDR3 region has the DNA TGTGCCAGCAGCCTAACAGGGGGCGCGGTTAGTGGTTCACCCCTCCACTTT.

This chain connects TRBV30 to TRBJ2-1; the match to TRBD1 covers 9 bases. The germline V gene has CDR1 GTSNPN and CDR2 SVGIG (reference sequence). Germline trimming cut 3 bases from V and 3 bases from J; bases unmatched to any gene: 3. This CDR3 has 14 residues. The CDR3, as DNA: TGTGCCTGGAGGATGACAGGGGGCTACAATGAGCAGTTCTTC. Residues: CAWRMTGGYNEQFF.

V is TRBV6-5 and J is TRBJ1-5; TRBD1 might be the D (5 bases). The CDR3 is 13 residues long. Germline V CDR1 and CDR2: MNHEY, SVGAGI. Trimming removed 8 bases from V and 2 bases from J, with 10 bases in between. Here the CDR3 reads CASGLGGNQPQHF. The CDR3 nucleotides are TGTGCCAGCGGGTTAGGGGGCAATCAGCCCCAGCATTTT.

The rearrangement uses TRBV6-1 and TRBJ2-5, with 10 bases identical to TRBD1. The junction had 10 bases not matched to a gene; V was cut back by 7 bases and J by 5 bases. The CDR3 sequence is 15 residues long. Germline CDR1 is MNHNS and CDR2 is SASEGT. CDR3 DNA: TGTGCCAGCACCGTGAGAGGGACAGGGGACGAGACCCAGTACTTC. Its translation: CASTVRGTGDETQYF.

The V call is TRBV2, the J call TRBJ1-5; maybe TRBD1 (5 bases). This CDR3 is built from 14 residues. CDR1 is SNHLY and CDR2 is FYNNEI in the germline V gene. The V and J ends lost 6 bases and 5 bases respectively, with 14 bases between them. The CDR3: CASSYQGSDQPQHF. CDR3 sequence (DNA): TGTGCCAGCAGCTACCAGGGTTCGGATCAGCCCCAGCATTTT.

This CDR3 reads CASSISSYEQYF. The CDR3 nucleotides read TGCGCCAGCAGTATTAGCTCCTACGAGCAGTACTTC. The rearrangement uses TRBV10-1 and TRBJ2-7; D is undetermined. V lost 5 bases to trimming and J lost 0 bases, with 5 bases between them. This CDR3 comprises 12 residues. Germline V CDR1 and CDR2: WNHNN, SYGVQD (reference sequence).